This T cell receptor (beta chain) was sequenced for a study of blood T cells in healthy people across ages. Sample-barcoded 5' priming and a J-beta primer mix drove a second PCR of 7 to 11 cycles. Per-sample output comprised a minimum of 2.5 million paired-end reads containing CDR3. From the 5' RACE reads, TCRdb called clonotypes with MiXCR, one entry per CDR3 protein. The sample records 900,000 to 950,000 distinct CDR3 sequences, 25% to 35% being singletons. The authors drew approximately 10 milliliters of peripheral blood from each donor. CDR1 and CDR2 from the germline V gene are SGHTA and FQGNSA. CDR3 size: 15 residues. V shed 3 bases and J shed 10 bases, with 19 bases lying between them. The same sample was also used in a study of T cells of mothers and their children. That publication notes: In each mother, TCR beta CDR3 reads exceeded 9.5 million; in each child, they numbered approximately 3.3 million.

Sequenced material: blood. The TCR originated in a woman in her thirties or forties in good health. The chain employs TRBV7-2 and TRBJ2-1, with D perhaps matching TRBD2 (7 bases). In nucleotides, the CDR3 is TGTGCCAGCAGCTTTAAAGGGGGGGCGCAGTACGAGCAGTTCTTC. Translation: CASSFKGGAQYEQFF.